Below are 21 T cell receptor beta chains sequenced from a single sample in a study of T cells in Graves' hyperthyroidism and ophthalmopathy (dated by TCRdb to about 2019). Library preparation used multiplex PCR. The sequencing machine was an Illumina HiSeq 2000. TCR beta CDR3 regions were amplified from RNA transcripts. The first round of RT-PCR for the TCR CDR3 was performed with the HTBI primer set and the Qiagen OneStep RT-PCR kit. TCRdb handled the public reads itself, with Q25 trimming in fastp and clone calling in MiXCR, and kept productive beta chains. Entries are consolidated by CDR3 protein sequence, retaining the most common genes and DNA. For this sample there are some 490,000 distinct CDR3 sequences; under 25% appear just once. The ten largest clones capture roughly 49% of the sample. Material: blood. Receptors were obtained from a woman aged 70 to 79 with Graves' ophthalmopathy.

The gene calls are TRBV4-1 and TRBJ2-2; D call uncertain. V was trimmed by 0 bases and J by 6 bases, leaving 5 bases between them. The CDR3 length is 13 residues. Germline lookup yields CDR1 MGHRA and CDR2 YSYEKL. The CDR3 DNA reads as TGCGCCAGCAGCCAAGATGAAGCCGGGGAGCTGTTTTTT. Encoded protein: CASSQDEAGELFF.

CDR3 amino acids: CASSLDGVRSPLHF. The CDR3 DNA reads TGTGCCAGCAGCTTAGACGGGGTGAGATCACCCCTCCACTTT. The gene calls are TRBV7-9 and TRBJ1-6; D unresolved. The V end lost 1 base, the J end lost 10 bases, and 11 bases lay between the germline ends. The germline CDR1 and CDR2 sequences are SEHNR and FQNEAQ (reference sequence). CDR3 length: 14 residues. The full variable domain, rest sourced from reference TRBV7-9 and TRBJ1-6, is DTGVSQNPRHKITKRGQNVTFRCDPISEHNRLYWYRQTLGQGPEFLTYFQNEAQLEKSRLLSDRFSAERPKGSFSTLEIQRTEQGDSAMYLCASSLDGVRSPLHFGNGTRLTVT.

The rearrangement links TRBV7-2 to TRBJ1-3; 10 bases match TRBD1. The CDR3 loop spans 13 amino acids. Looked up from germline, CDR1 is SGHTA and CDR2 is FQGNSA. Trimming removed 8 bases from V and 11 bases from J; junction bases left unmatched: 9. This CDR3 reads CASEPTGGGSIYF. DNA for the CDR3: TGTGCCAGCGAACCGACAGGGGGCGGATCCATATATTTT. Using reference TRBV7-2 and TRBJ1-3 for the parts outside the CDR3, the full variable domain is GAGVSQSPSNKVTEKGKDVELRCDPISGHTALYWYRQSLGQGLEFLIYFQGNSAPDKSGLPSDRFSAERTGGSVSTLTIQRTQQEDSAVYLCASEPTGGGSIYFGEGSWLTVV.

This clonotype turned up a few times. A much larger clone lies a single base off, so this may be a read error. The genes are TRBV28 and TRBJ2-5; no firm D call. The CDR3 is made up of 13 amino acids. The V and J ends lost 7 bases and 5 bases respectively, with 14 bases between them. The germline V gene has CDR1 MDHEN and CDR2 SYDVKM. CDR3 protein: CASTRRVRETQYF. CDR3 sequence (DNA): TGTGCCAGCACGCGGCGAGTCCGGGAGACCCAGTACTTC.

Notes on this clonotype: A much bigger clone sits one base away, suggesting this may be a read error. The CDR3 spells CASSHASGQVSYEQYF. The CDR3 DNA reads TGTGCCAGCAGTCACGCGTCGGGACAAGTCTCCTACGAGCAGTACTTC. The chain is built from TRBV6-1 and TRBJ2-7; D might be TRBD1 (6 bases). Trimming removed 5 bases from V and 0 bases from J, with 17 bases in between. The CDR3 totals 16 residues. The germline gives CDR1 MNHNS, CDR2 SASEGT.

J is TRBJ2-1 and V is TRBV6-2 or TRBV6-3, with TRBD2 matching 7 bases. Germline V gives CDR1 MNHEY, CDR2 SVGEGT. The ends lost 4 bases at V and 15 bases at J; junction bases unmatched: 9. CDR3 length: 12 amino acids. The CDR3 bases are TGTGCCAGCAGTTTCCTTCGGGGGGAGTGGTTCTTC. Its translation: CASSFLRGEWFF.

This clonotype was seen repeatedly, ten times or more. The chain has TRBV2 and TRBJ2-1; D is uncertain. Germline values: CDR1 SNHLY, CDR2 FYNNEI. The V end lost 5 bases, the J end lost 4 bases, and 3 bases lay between the germline ends. This CDR3 region has 11 residues. The CDR3 DNA reads TGTGCCAGCAGTCCATACAATGAGCAGTTCTTC. The encoded protein is CASSPYNEQFF.

This rearrangement joins TRBV6-1 to TRBJ2-5; weak D call: TRBD2 (5 bases). V was shortened by 7 bases and J by 5 bases, with 14 bases between the two germline ends. The CDR3 has 13 residues. Germline CDR1 is MNHNS and CDR2 is SASEGT. This chain's CDR3 is CASNAGTRETQYF. The DNA of the CDR3 is TGTGCCAGCAACGCGGGCACTCGGGAGACCCAGTACTTC.

The table lists this clonotype with a count of one. For the CDR3, the DNA is TGTGCCAGCAGTGAGGGGTCAGGGATACCTAATGAAAAACTGTTTTTT. Residues: CASSEGSGIPNEKLFF. The chain couples TRBV6-1 to TRBJ1-4; TRBD1 might be the D (5 bases). Looked up from germline, CDR1 is MNHNS and CDR2 is SASEGT. The CDR3 length is 16 residues. Trimming took 3 bases from V and 3 from J, leaving 14 bases between them.

The chain employs TRBV6-2 or TRBV6-3 and TRBJ2-7; TRBD2 aligns across 11 bases. The CDR3 totals 14 residues. The germline gives CDR1 MNHEY, CDR2 SVGEGT. Germline trimming cut 8 bases from V and 4 bases from J; bases unmatched to any gene: 7. The CDR3: CASRPGLAVYEQYF. In nucleotides, the CDR3 is TGTGCCAGCCGACCGGGACTAGCGGTTTACGAGCAGTACTTC.

Points on this clonotype: A much larger clone is a single base away; this may be a read error. V usage is TRBV28 and J usage is TRBJ2-5, with TRBD1 identical over 9 bases. Germline CDR1 MDHEN, CDR2 SYDVKM. The CDR3 spans 15 residues. CDR3 in DNA: TGTGCCGGCAGTTCCCCCGGGACAGGGAGAGAGACCCAGTACTTC. Residues: CAGSSPGTGRETQYF.

This clonotype was picked up many times. The chain has TRBV28 and TRBJ1-3, with TRBD1 identical over 7 bases. The germline gives CDR1 MDHEN, CDR2 SYDVKM. The CDR3 sequence is 17 residues long. V gave up 4 bases and J gave up 3 bases; unmatched junction bases: 12. The CDR3 is CASSSVTLRGLGNTIYF. Here the CDR3 DNA reads TGTGCCAGCAGTTCGGTGACCTTGAGGGGGCTTGGAAACACCATATATTTT.

This clonotype was counted between two and nine times. The chain employs TRBV6-1 and TRBJ1-5; D is unresolved. Germline V lookup: CDR1 MNHNS, CDR2 SASEGT. There are 14 residues in the CDR3. V lost 7 bases and J 0 bases, leaving 10 bases between the germline ends. The CDR3 region has the DNA TGTGCCAGCAAGGAAGCAGGTAGCAATCAGCCCCAGCATTTT. Translating gives CASKEAGSNQPQHF.

This clonotype was found many times. V is TRBV3-1 and J is TRBJ1-1; D is unresolved. The germline gives CDR1 LGHDT, CDR2 YNNKEL (reference sequence). The V gene lost 2 bases and the J gene lost 3 bases, with 4 bases spanning the gap. The CDR3 totals 12 residues. CDR3 bases: TGTGCCAGCAGCCAACCACACACTGAAGCTTTCTTT. This encodes CASSQPHTEAFF.

This clonotype occurred a few times. The V call is TRBV7-9, the J call TRBJ1-4; D unclear. Germline assignment: CDR1 SEHNR and CDR2 FQNEAQ (reference sequence). The CDR3 totals 15 residues. Trimming cost V 3 bases and J 0 bases, with 8 bases left between them. The DNA of the CDR3 is TGTGCCAGCAGCTTGGACTCTGCAACTAATGAAAAACTGTTTTTT. This encodes CASSLDSATNEKLFF.

Only a few counts were recorded for this clonotype. The V gene is TRBV30, the J gene TRBJ2-7, with unresolved D. The CDR3 runs 13 residues. In germline, CDR1 is GTSNPN, CDR2 SVGIG (reference sequence). V was pared by 2 bases and J by 0 bases, with 8 bases between. This CDR3 is CAWSPLSSYEQYF. As DNA, the CDR3 is TGTGCCTGGAGTCCCTTAAGCTCCTACGAGCAGTACTTC.

This clonotype was observed a few times. The chain has TRBV20-1 and TRBJ1-2; 7 nucleotides agree with TRBD1. The germline V gene has CDR1 DFQATT and CDR2 SNEGSKA (reference sequence). The CDR3 runs to 15 residues. Trimming removed 6 bases from V and 3 bases from J; junction bases left unmatched: 13. The CDR3 nucleotides are TGCAGTGCCCACTCGCAGGGGACAGTAGACTATGGCTACACCTTC. This sequence encodes CSAHSQGTVDYGYTF.

This clonotype was seen at least ten times. The CDR3: CASSLIAGGTGELFF. The CDR3 nucleotides read TGTGCCAGCAGTTTAATTGCGGGAGGTACCGGGGAGCTGTTTTTT. The V call is TRBV27, the J call TRBJ2-2; 8 bases map to TRBD2. The CDR3 consists of 15 residues. With 2 bases clipped from V and 5 bases from J, the junction kept 4 bases outside the gene matches. Germline V gene data show CDR1 as MNHEY and CDR2 as SMNVEV (reference sequence).

CDR3 sequence: CASSPGLLSLTGELFF. The CDR3 nucleotides read TGTGCCAGCAGCCCCGGACTATTGAGTTTAACCGGGGAGCTGTTTTTT. V usage is TRBV12-3 or TRBV12-4 and J usage is TRBJ2-2, with a tentative D call TRBD2 (6 bases). CDR3 length equals 16 residues. V lost 6 bases and J 5 bases, leaving 19 bases between the germline ends.

V is TRBV11-2 and J is TRBJ2-7; D may be TRBD1 (7 bases). V lost 3 bases to trimming and J lost 5 bases, with 11 bases between them. This CDR3 contains 13 residues. The germline CDR1 and CDR2 sequences are SGHAT and FQNNGV. DNA for the CDR3: TGTGCCAGCAGCTTCCCAGGGGGGAACGAGCAGTACTTC. It is translated as CASSFPGGNEQYF.

This clonotype has only a few counts. The CDR3 coding sequence is TGTGCCAGCAACTCCGGGACAACTAATGAAAAACTGTTTTTT. Translated: CASNSGTTNEKLFF. The chain links TRBV2 to TRBJ1-4; no firm D call. Germline-derived CDR1 and CDR2 are SNHLY and FYNNEI. Trimming cost V 7 bases and J 0 bases, with 9 bases left between them. This CDR3 has 14 residues.